This T cell receptor (beta chain) was obtained from a study of cytomegalovirus exposure and HLA in healthy donors. Vbeta (60) and Jbeta (13) primers were used in the PCR. Produced via immunoSEQ multiplex PCR; TCRdb's table is partial and in-frame only. Of fewer than 200,000 clones in the sample, about 90% were seen once. The source of this sequence is a boy under 10 years old in good health and CMV-seronegative. Input material: PBMCs.

CDR3 bases: TGTGCCACCCGCATGGGCGGCACAGATACGCAGTATTTT. It encodes CATRMGGTDTQYF. The gene calls are TRBV6-4 and TRBJ2-3; D gene unclear. CDR1 MRHNA and CDR2 SNTAGT come from the germline V gene. V lost 10 bases, J lost 1 base, and 12 bases lay in between. The CDR3 is 13 residues long.